This T cell receptor (beta chain) comes out of a study of T cells in Graves' hyperthyroidism and ophthalmopathy. The CDR3 contains 12 residues. Trimming pared 6 bases from V and 6 bases from J, leaving 12 bases between. It was RNA transcripts that yielded the amplified TCR beta CDR3 regions. In the first-round RT-PCR of the TCR CDR3, the HTBI primer set was used. Each CDR3 protein is one row after TCRdb ran MiXCR on the multiplex PCR reads. This table holds about 360,000 distinct CDR3 sequences, roughly 25% found once. This TCR derives from a man aged 45-60 years with Graves' hyperthyroidism. The V and J genes are TRBV12-3 or TRBV12-4 and TRBJ2-7, with a tentative D call TRBD1 (6 bases). The source material was blood. CDR3: CASRNAGAEQYF. The CDR3 DNA reads TGTGCCAGCAGGAACGCAGGGGCCGAGCAGTACTTC.